These 31 T cell receptor beta chains were sequenced from one sample in a study of neoadjuvant nivolumab and ipilimumab in lung cancer. Using immunoSEQ multiplex PCR, the repertoire was profiled, and TCRdb retains in-frame clones only, with some absent. The sample includes about 29,000 clones, roughly 76% of them seen just once. The sequences come from tumor tissue, collected after neoadjuvant nivolumab, alone or with ipilimumab, at or shortly before surgery. The receptors shown here come from an adult with non-small cell lung cancer.

This sequence joins TRBV7-9 and TRBJ1-5, with 7 bases that match TRBD1. Germline V CDR1 and CDR2: SEHNR, FQNEAQ (reference sequence). Trimming removed 5 bases from V and 7 bases from J; junction bases left unmatched: 8. The CDR3 extends over 14 amino acids. CDR3 DNA sequence: TGTGCCAGCAGCCCACAGGGGATTAAGCAGCCCCAGCATTTT. This sequence encodes CASSPQGIKQPQHF.

The CDR3 region is CASSAGTSGTDTQYF. CDR3 DNA sequence: TGCGCCAGCAGCGCAGGGACTAGCGGCACAGATACGCAGTATTTT. The genes are TRBV5-1 and TRBJ2-3; 10 positions agree with TRBD2. This CDR3 region has 15 residues. Losses at the gene ends were 4 bases for V and 1 base for J; bases not matched to a gene: 3. Germline values: CDR1 SGHRS, CDR2 YFSETQ.

The rearrangement uses TRBV27 and TRBJ2-5; D call uncertain. Germline V gives CDR1 MNHEY, CDR2 SMNVEV (reference sequence). CDR3 length equals 12 residues. V lost 7 bases and J 2 bases, leaving 8 bases between the germline ends. CDR3 nucleotide sequence: TGTGCCAGCAAGGATCGACAAGAGACCCAGTACTTC. This gives the protein CASKDRQETQYF.

The chain recombines TRBV7-3 with TRBJ2-3; TRBD2 is a possible D gene (7 bases). Trimming took 1 base from V and 3 from J, leaving 14 bases between them. The length of the CDR3 is 16 residues. In germline, CDR1 is SGHTA, CDR2 FQGTGA. Here the CDR3 reads CASSLKGGGGTDTQYF. The CDR3 DNA reads TGTGCCAGCAGCTTAAAGGGCGGGGGCGGTACAGATACGCAGTATTTT. Full variable domain (outside the CDR3, taken from reference TRBV7-3 and TRBJ2-3): GAGVSQTPSNKVTEKGKYVELRCDPISGHTALYWYRQSLGQGPEFLIYFQGTGAADDSGLPNDRFFAVRPEGSVSTLKIQRTERGDSAVYLCASSLKGGGGTDTQYFGPGTRLTVL.

As regards this clone: The sample contains more than one DNA sequence encoding this CDR3. The chain joins TRBV6-1 to TRBJ2-5; TRBD2 aligns across 12 bases. This CDR3 is built from 15 residues. Germline trimming cut 2 bases from V and 4 bases from J; bases unmatched to any gene: 2. Germline CDR1 is MNHNS and CDR2 is SASEGT. The CDR3 spells CASSELAGGPETQYF. For the CDR3, the DNA is TGTGCCAGCAGTGAACTAGCGGGGGGGCCAGAGACCCAGTACTTC.

The chain links TRBV7-9 to TRBJ2-2, with D possibly being TRBD1 (5 bases). The V and J ends lost 5 bases and 4 bases respectively, with 11 bases between them. Germline-derived CDR1 and CDR2 are SEHNR and FQNEAQ (reference sequence). CDR3 length: 14 amino acids. CDR3 residues: CASSDHRSTGELFF. The CDR3 DNA follows: TGTGCCAGCAGCGATCACAGGAGCACCGGGGAGCTGTTTTTT.

CDR3 region: CAWRLAGGASYNSPLHF. CDR3 DNA: TGTGCCTGGAGACTGGCAGGGGGCGCATCCTATAATTCACCCCTCCACTTT. The chain carries TRBV30 and TRBJ1-6; 8 nucleotides align to TRBD1. The V gene end was trimmed by 3 bases and the J gene end by 1 base; junction bases not matched to a gene: 8. CDR3 length: 17 residues. The germline V gene has CDR1 GTSNPN and CDR2 SVGIG (reference sequence).

This clone occurred once. V is TRBV5-1 and J is TRBJ1-2; D is unresolved. V lost 4 bases to trimming and J lost 2 bases, with 12 bases between them. The germline V gene has CDR1 SGHRS and CDR2 YFSETQ. The CDR3 is made up of 14 amino acids. In DNA, the CDR3 is TGCGCCAGCAGCCCCCAGACATTAAACTATGGCTACACCTTC. Amino acid sequence: CASSPQTLNYGYTF.

CDR3 loop: CASSPEGQRGVGANVLTF. For the CDR3, the DNA is TGCGCCAGCAGCCCAGAGGGACAGCGGGGGGTAGGGGCCAACGTCCTGACTTTC. This chain connects TRBV4-1 to TRBJ2-6; 9 nucleotides align to TRBD2. Trimming took 4 bases from V and 4 from J; bases not matched to a gene: 11. This CDR3 has 18 residues. Germline CDR1 MGHRA, CDR2 YSYEKL.

This clone has a single count. CDR3 DNA: TGCGCCAGCAGCGACAGGGTTAACACTGAAGCTTTCTTT. This translates into CASSDRVNTEAFF. The V call is TRBV5-1, the J call TRBJ1-1; 7 bases are a match to TRBD1. V shed 4 bases and J 2 bases; nucleotides not matched to a gene: 2. Germline values: CDR1 SGHRS, CDR2 YFSETQ. This CDR3 contains 13 residues.

This chain connects TRBV7-9 to TRBJ2-7; possibly TRBD1 for D (6 bases). Trimming took off 3 bases at V and 9 bases at J, with 21 bases between the two ends. CDR3 length equals 15 residues. Germline-derived CDR1 and CDR2 are SEHNR and FQNEAQ (reference sequence). Here the CDR3 reads CASSLDGRGFSWQYF. The CDR3 DNA reads as TGTGCCAGCAGCTTGGACGGCAGGGGATTTTCATGGCAGTACTTC.

The chain recombines TRBV4-1 with TRBJ2-5; D possibly uses TRBD1 or TRBD2 (5 bases each). From germline, CDR1 is MGHRA and CDR2 YSYEKL. This CDR3 is 15 amino acids long. Deletions cut 0 bases from V and 4 bases from J, with 12 bases between. The CDR3 is CASSQDGTVRETQYF. The CDR3 DNA follows: TGCGCCAGCAGCCAAGATGGGACCGTAAGAGAGACCCAGTACTTC.

The V call is TRBV7-9, the J call TRBJ1-1; tentative D call: TRBD1 (6 bases). V was pared by 5 bases and J by 5 bases, with 21 bases between. The CDR3 has 16 residues. CDR1 is SEHNR, CDR2 FQNEAQ, per germline (reference sequence). DNA of the CDR3: TGTGCCAGCAGCCTGGCTCTCGCAGGGGCGTTAACTGAAGCTTTCTTT. This sequence encodes CASSLALAGALTEAFF.

CDR3 bases: TGTGCCAGCAGCCTAGGTGTCGGGGGGGCGGTAGAGACCCAGTACTTC. Translated, it gives CASSLGVGGAVETQYF. V and J are TRBV4-2 and TRBJ2-5; 8 bases match TRBD2. V was clipped by 4 bases and J by 4 bases; unmatched bases: 11. The CDR3 runs 16 residues. The germline gives CDR1 LGHNA, CDR2 YNFKEQ.

The chain recombines TRBV7-6 with TRBJ1-6, with TRBD1 as a possible D gene (6 bases). CDR3 length: 16 residues. V dropped 1 base and J dropped 7 bases, with 14 bases sitting between them. The germline V gene encodes CDR1 SGHVS and CDR2 FNYEAQ. This chain's CDR3 is CASSLVTRGSNSPLHF. In DNA form, the CDR3 reads TGTGCCAGCAGCTTAGTAACCAGGGGTTCGAATTCACCCCTCCACTTT.

The chain has TRBV5-1 and TRBJ1-4, with D possibly TRBD1 on 5 matching bases. The CDR3 is 15 amino acids. Germline V CDR1 and CDR2: SGHRS, YFSETQ. Trimming removed 0 bases from V and 2 bases from J, with 8 bases in between. CDR3 sequence: CASSLAGATNEKLFF. CDR3 in DNA: TGCGCCAGCAGCTTGGCCGGGGCCACTAATGAAAAACTGTTTTTT.

The chain recombines TRBV11-2 with TRBJ1-5, with 9 bases matching TRBD1. This CDR3 comprises 17 residues. CDR1 is SGHAT, CDR2 FQNNGV, per germline. The V segment lost 5 bases and the J segment 1 base; nucleotides outside the gene matches: 9. The CDR3 bases are TGTGCCAGCAGCCCTGGGACAGGGCACTTGAGCAATCAGCCCCAGCATTTT. Protein: CASSPGTGHLSNQPQHF.

CDR3 nucleotide sequence: TGCGCCAGCAGTCCCCAAAGCACAGATACGCAGTATTTT. Amino acids: CASSPQSTDTQYF. The V gene is TRBV5-1, the J gene TRBJ2-3; D gene uncertain. The CDR3 contains 13 residues. Looked up from germline, CDR1 is SGHRS and CDR2 is YFSETQ. Trimming stripped 5 bases from V and 0 bases from J, with 7 bases between.

The chain has TRBV29-1 and TRBJ1-1; D ambiguous. This CDR3 spans 12 amino acids. The germline V gene encodes CDR1 SQVTM and CDR2 ANQGSEA. V dropped 8 bases and J dropped 5 bases, with 15 bases sitting between them. CDR3 sequence (DNA): TGCAGCTCCCTTTCCTCCGGAACTGAAGCTTTCTTT. Encoded protein: CSSLSSGTEAFF. The variable domain in full, with the rest retrieved from reference TRBV29-1 and TRBJ1-1, is SAVISQKPSRDICQRGTSLTIQCQVDSQVTMMFWYRQQPGQSLTLIATANQGSEATYESGFVIDKFPISRPNLTFSTLTVSNMSPEDSSIYLCSSLSSGTEAFFGQGTRLTVV.

The chain joins TRBV2 to TRBJ2-5, with D perhaps TRBD1 or TRBD2 (5 bases each). Trimming shortened V by 2 bases and J by 4 bases, and 11 bases separated the two germline ends. The germline V gene has CDR1 SNHLY and CDR2 FYNNEI. CDR3 length equals 14 residues. This CDR3 is CASSESVGGETQYF. DNA for the CDR3: TGTGCCAGCAGTGAATCTGTTGGGGGAGAGACCCAGTACTTC.

The V call is TRBV10-2, the J call TRBJ2-7; TRBD1 matches 7 bases. With V trimmed by 7 bases and J by 0 bases, 3 bases remained unmatched. CDR3 length: 13 residues. The germline V gene encodes CDR1 WSHSY and CDR2 SAAADI. The CDR3 sequence: CASMWDSSYEQYF. The CDR3 DNA reads as TGCGCCAGCATGTGGGACAGCTCCTACGAGCAGTACTTC.

This chain connects TRBV2 to TRBJ1-5; D might be TRBD1 (6 bases). The ends were cut back, 6 bases at V and 6 bases at J, with 15 bases in the middle. CDR3 size: 14 residues. The V gene's germline CDR1 is SNHLY and CDR2 FYNNEI. CDR3 coding DNA: TGTGCCAGCAGCTCAGGCCGAGGGGGTCAGCCCCAGCATTTT. This codes for CASSSGRGGQPQHF.

The CDR3 bases are TGCGCCAGCAGCCAAGATAGGCACAGGGACTCCTACGAGCAGTACTTC. Its translation is CASSQDRHRDSYEQYF. The chain uses TRBV4-3 and TRBJ2-7; weak D call: TRBD1 (6 bases). The CDR3 loop spans 16 amino acids. CDR1 LGHNA and CDR2 YSLEER come from the germline V gene. The ends were cut back, 0 bases at V and 0 bases at J, with 12 bases in the middle.

This clone was seen a handful of times. The rearrangement links TRBV6-5 to TRBJ1-2, with D tentatively TRBD1 (5 bases). Germline V gene data show CDR1 as MNHEY and CDR2 as SVGAGI. The CDR3 length is 15 residues. Trimming shortened V by 6 bases and J by 6 bases, and 20 bases separated the two germline ends. Here the CDR3 reads CASSRDGRELDGYTF. In nucleotides, the CDR3 is TGTGCCAGCAGCCGCGACGGCAGGGAACTAGATGGCTACACCTTC.

This chain joins TRBV27 and TRBJ2-2, with D hard to call. The CDR3 totals 14 residues. Germline assignment: CDR1 MNHEY and CDR2 SMNVEV (reference sequence). The ends were cut back, 4 bases at V and 7 bases at J, with 13 bases in the middle. CDR3 protein: CASSSSRSIGELFF. The DNA for the CDR3 is TGTGCCAGCAGTTCCTCTAGGAGTATCGGGGAGCTGTTTTTT.

This chain uses TRBV7-9 with TRBJ1-2, with D unclear. CDR3 length: 12 residues. With 3 bases removed from V and 3 bases from J, the gap between germline ends came to 5 bases. Germline lookup yields CDR1 SEHNR and CDR2 FQNEAQ (reference sequence). CDR3 in DNA: TGTGCCAGCAGCTTCCGGGACTATGGCTACACCTTC. Translated, it gives CASSFRDYGYTF.

The gene calls are TRBV7-9 and TRBJ2-2, with D possibly being TRBD1 or TRBD2 (5 bases each). The germline V gene encodes CDR1 SEHNR and CDR2 FQNEAQ (reference sequence). Trimming removed 4 bases from V and 2 bases from J, with 14 bases in between. This CDR3 has 16 amino acids. In DNA form, the CDR3 reads TGTGCCAGCAGCTCGCGGGCAGGGCCAAACACCGGGGAGCTGTTTTTT. Protein product: CASSSRAGPNTGELFF.

J is TRBJ2-7 and V is TRBV2, with 10 positions matching TRBD2. CDR3 length equals 18 residues. V trimming: 5 bases; J trimming: 0 bases; junction bases outside the gene matches: 13. The germline V gene encodes CDR1 SNHLY and CDR2 FYNNEI. The CDR3 here is CASSFPGQRGGVSYEQYF. The CDR3 DNA reads as TGTGCCAGCAGTTTTCCAGGGCAGCGGGGGGGTGTCTCCTACGAGCAGTACTTC.

The CDR3 reads CAISHGSRGYQPQHF. The CDR3 bases are TGTGCCATCTCCCACGGCTCTCGCGGATATCAGCCCCAGCATTTT. The V and J genes are TRBV7-8 and TRBJ1-5, with D unresolved. The CDR3 is 15 amino acids. Trimming took off 10 bases at V and 5 bases at J, with 21 bases between the two ends. From germline, CDR1 is SGHVS and CDR2 FQNEAQ. Combining the CDR3 with reference TRBV7-8 and TRBJ1-5 gives the whole variable domain GAGVSQSPRYKVAKRGQDVALRCDPISGHVSLFWYQQALGQGPEFLTYFQNEAQLDKSGLPSDRFFAERPEGSVSTLKIQRTQQEDSAVYLCAISHGSRGYQPQHFGDGTRLSIL.

The table lists this clone with a count of one. The V and J genes are TRBV7-6 and TRBJ1-6; D uncertain. Germline CDR1 reads SGHVS; CDR2 reads FNYEAQ. V dropped 3 bases and J dropped 8 bases, with 11 bases sitting between them. The CDR3 is made up of 14 amino acids. The CDR3 bases are TGTGCCAGCAGCTTGGGCAGTGGTGATTCACCCCTCCACTTT. It translates to CASSLGSGDSPLHF.

This clone was counted only a few times. CDR3 residues: CASSSRGSVGGYTF. The CDR3 DNA sequence: TGTGCCAGCAGTTCGAGGGGGTCGGTGGGGGGCTACACCTTC. V usage is TRBV6-5 and J usage is TRBJ1-2, with a possible D match to TRBD1 (6 bases). This CDR3 is 14 amino acids long. The V and J ends lost 4 bases and 8 bases respectively, with 17 bases between them. In germline, CDR1 is MNHEY, CDR2 SVGAGI.